This TCR beta chain was observed in a study of blood T cells in healthy people across ages. Study-wide results and limits: PBMCs left unsorted prevented a conclusive naive versus antigen-experienced comparison. More naive CD4+ cells and higher diversity marked long-lived donors relative to aged donors.

A sample-barcoded 5' primer and a J-beta primer mix were used in a second PCR of roughly 7 to 11 cycles. Each cDNA molecule was tagged by a template-switch adaptor that had 12 random nucleotides. Each sample yielded at least 2.5 million CDR3-containing paired-end reads. TCRdb itself ran the 5' RACE reads through MiXCR, one entry per CDR3 protein. The table lists hundreds of thousands of distinct CDR3 sequences, about three fifths of them singletons. In the case of this clonotype: No antigen is known for it.

The origin of this receptor is a man aged 30-40 years in good health. The sequenced material came from blood.

This CDR3 is CASSVELESDTQYF. The CDR3 DNA reads as TGTGCCAGCAGTGTGGAACTAGAATCAGATACGCAGTATTTT. The chain recombines TRBV12-3 or TRBV12-4 with TRBJ2-3; tentatively, D is TRBD2 (5 bases). Trimming took off 5 bases at V and 4 bases at J, with 13 bases between the two ends. This CDR3 has 14 amino acids.